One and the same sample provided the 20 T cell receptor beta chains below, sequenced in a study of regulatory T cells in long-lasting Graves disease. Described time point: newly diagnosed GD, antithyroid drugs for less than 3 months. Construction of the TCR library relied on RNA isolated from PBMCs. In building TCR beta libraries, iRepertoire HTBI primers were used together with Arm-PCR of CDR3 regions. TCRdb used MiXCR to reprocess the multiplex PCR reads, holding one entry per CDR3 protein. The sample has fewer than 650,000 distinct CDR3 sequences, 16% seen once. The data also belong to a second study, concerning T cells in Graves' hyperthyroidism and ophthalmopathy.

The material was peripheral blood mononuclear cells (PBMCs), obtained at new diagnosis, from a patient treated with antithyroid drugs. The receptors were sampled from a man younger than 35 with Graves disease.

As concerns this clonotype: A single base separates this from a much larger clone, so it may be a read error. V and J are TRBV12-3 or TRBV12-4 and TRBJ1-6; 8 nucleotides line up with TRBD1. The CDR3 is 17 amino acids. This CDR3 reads CAGSLSSGRQGNSPLHF. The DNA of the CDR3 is TGTGCCGGCAGTTTAAGTAGTGGGAGACAGGGGAATTCACCCCTCCACTTT.

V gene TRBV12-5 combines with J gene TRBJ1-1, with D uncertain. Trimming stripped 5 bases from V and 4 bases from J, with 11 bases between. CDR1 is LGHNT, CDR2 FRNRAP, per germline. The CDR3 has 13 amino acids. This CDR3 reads CASGLEVSTEAFF. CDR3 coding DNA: TGTGCTAGTGGTCTGGAAGTATCCACTGAAGCTTTCTTT.

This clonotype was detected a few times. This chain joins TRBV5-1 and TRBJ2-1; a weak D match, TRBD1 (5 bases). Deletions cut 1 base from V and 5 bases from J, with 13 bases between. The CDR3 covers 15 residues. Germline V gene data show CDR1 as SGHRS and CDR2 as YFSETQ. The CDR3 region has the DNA TGCGCCAGCAGCTTGTCCAGGGTCATGGACAATGAGCAGTTCTTC. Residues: CASSLSRVMDNEQFF.

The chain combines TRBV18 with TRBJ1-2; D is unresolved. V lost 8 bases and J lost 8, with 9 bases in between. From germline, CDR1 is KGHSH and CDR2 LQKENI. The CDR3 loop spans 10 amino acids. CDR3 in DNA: TGTGCCAGCCCCACAGACGGCTACACCTTC. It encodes CASPTDGYTF.

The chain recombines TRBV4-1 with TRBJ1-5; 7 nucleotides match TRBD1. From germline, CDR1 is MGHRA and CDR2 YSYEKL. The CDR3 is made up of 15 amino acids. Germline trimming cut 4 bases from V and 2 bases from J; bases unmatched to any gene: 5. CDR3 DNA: TGCGCCAGCAGCCGTGCAGGGGGAGGCAATCAGCCCCAGCATTTT. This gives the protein CASSRAGGGNQPQHF.

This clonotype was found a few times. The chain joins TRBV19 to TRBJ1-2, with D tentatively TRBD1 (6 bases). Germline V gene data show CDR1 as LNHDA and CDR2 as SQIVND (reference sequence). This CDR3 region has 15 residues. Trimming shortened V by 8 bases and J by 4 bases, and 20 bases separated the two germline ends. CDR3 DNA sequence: TGTGCCAGTCACCTCGGACGACAGGCGTCCTATGGCTACACCTTC. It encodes CASHLGRQASYGYTF.

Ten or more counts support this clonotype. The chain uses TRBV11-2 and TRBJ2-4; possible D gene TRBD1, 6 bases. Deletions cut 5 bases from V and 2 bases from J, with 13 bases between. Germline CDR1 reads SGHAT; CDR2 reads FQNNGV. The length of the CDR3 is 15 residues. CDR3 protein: CASSTPQGTKNIQYF. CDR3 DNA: TGTGCCAGCAGCACACCACAGGGAACCAAAAACATTCAGTACTTC.

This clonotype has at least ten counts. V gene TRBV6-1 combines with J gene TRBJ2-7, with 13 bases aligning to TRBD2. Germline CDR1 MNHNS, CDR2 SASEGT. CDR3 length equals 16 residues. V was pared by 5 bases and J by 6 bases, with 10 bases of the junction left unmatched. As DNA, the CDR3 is TGTGCCAGCAGTACCGGGACTAGCGGGATGGTGGGCGAGCAGTACTTC. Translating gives CASSTGTSGMVGEQYF.

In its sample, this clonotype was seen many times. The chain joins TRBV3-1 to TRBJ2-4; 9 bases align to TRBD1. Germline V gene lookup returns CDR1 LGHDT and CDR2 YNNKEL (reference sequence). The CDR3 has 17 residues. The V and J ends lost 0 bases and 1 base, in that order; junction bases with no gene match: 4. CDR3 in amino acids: CASSQEGGQGAKNIQYF. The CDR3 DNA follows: TGTGCCAGCAGCCAAGAGGGAGGACAGGGGGCCAAAAACATTCAGTACTTC.

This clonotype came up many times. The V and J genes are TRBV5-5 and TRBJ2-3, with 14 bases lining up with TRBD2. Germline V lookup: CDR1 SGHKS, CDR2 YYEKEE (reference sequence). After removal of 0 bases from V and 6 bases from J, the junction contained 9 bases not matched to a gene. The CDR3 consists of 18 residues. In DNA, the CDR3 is TGTGCCAGCAGCTTGGGGGGACTAGCGGGAGTGTCGCTGGATACGCAGTATTTT. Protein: CASSLGGLAGVSLDTQYF.

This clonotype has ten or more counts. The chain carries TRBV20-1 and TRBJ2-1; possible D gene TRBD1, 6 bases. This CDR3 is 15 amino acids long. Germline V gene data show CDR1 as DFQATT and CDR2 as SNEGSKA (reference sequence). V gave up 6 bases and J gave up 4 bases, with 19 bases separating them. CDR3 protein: CSANNRDKPYNEQFF. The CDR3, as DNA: TGCAGTGCAAACAACCGGGACAAACCTTACAATGAGCAGTTCTTC.

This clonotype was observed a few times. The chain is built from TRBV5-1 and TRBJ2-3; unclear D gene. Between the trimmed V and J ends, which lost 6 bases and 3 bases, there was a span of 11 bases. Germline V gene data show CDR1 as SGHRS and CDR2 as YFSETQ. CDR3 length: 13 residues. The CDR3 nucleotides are TGCGCCAGCACCGCAACGCCGACAGATACGCAGTATTTT. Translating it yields CASTATPTDTQYF.

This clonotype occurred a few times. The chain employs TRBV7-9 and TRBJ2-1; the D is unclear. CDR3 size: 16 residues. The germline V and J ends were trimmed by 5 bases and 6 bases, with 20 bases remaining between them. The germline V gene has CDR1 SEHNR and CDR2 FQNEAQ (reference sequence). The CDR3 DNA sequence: TGTGCCAGCAGCCCAACCACCTCATCCCGGCGCAATGAGCAGTTCTTC. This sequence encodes CASSPTTSSRRNEQFF.

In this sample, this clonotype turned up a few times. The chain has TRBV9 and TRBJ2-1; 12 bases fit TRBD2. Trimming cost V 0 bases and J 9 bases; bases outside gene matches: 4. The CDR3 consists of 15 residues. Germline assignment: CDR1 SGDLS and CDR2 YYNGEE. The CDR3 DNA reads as TGTGCCAGCAGCGTAGTTGCTAGCGGGAGGGGTGAGCAGTTCTTC. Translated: CASSVVASGRGEQFF. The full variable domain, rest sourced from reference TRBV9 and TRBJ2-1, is DSGVTQTPKHLITATGQRVTLRCSPRSGDLSVYWYQQSLDQGLQFLIQYYNGEERAKGNILERFSAQQFPDLHSELNLSSLELGDSALYFCASSVVASGRGEQFFGPGTRLTVL.

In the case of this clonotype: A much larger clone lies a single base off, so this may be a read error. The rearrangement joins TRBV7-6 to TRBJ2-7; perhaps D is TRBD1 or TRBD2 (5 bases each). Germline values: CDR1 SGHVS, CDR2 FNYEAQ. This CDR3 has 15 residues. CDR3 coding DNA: TGCGCCAGCAGCATCCGGGACGAGGACACCTACGAGCAGTACTTC. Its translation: CASSIRDEDTYEQYF.

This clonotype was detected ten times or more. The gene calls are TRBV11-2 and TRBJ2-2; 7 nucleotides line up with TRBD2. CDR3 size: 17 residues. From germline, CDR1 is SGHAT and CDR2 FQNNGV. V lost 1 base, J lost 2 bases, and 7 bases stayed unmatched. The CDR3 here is CASSLGLAGPNTGELFF. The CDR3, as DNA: TGTGCCAGCAGCTTAGGGTTAGCGGGTCCAAACACCGGGGAGCTGTTTTTT.

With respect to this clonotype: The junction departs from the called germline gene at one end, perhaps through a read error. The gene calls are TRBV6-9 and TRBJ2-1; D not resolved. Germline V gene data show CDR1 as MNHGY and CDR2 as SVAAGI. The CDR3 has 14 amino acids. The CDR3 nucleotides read TGTGCCAGCAGTTATACGTCGGGTGGCAATGGGCAGTTCTTC. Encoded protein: CASSYTSGGNGQFF.

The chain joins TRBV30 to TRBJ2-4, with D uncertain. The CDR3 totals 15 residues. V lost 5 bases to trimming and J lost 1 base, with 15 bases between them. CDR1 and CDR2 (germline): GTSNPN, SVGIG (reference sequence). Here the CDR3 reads CAWGPPFRAKNIQYF. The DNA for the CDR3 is TGTGCCTGGGGACCTCCTTTCCGGGCCAAAAACATTCAGTACTTC.

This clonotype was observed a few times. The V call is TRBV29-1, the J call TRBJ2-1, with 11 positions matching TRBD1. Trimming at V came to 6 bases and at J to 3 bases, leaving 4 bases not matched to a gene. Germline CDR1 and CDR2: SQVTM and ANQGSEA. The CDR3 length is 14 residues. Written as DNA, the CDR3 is TGCAGCGTAAGCGGGACAGGGGGCTACAATGAGCAGTTCTTC. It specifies CSVSGTGGYNEQFF.

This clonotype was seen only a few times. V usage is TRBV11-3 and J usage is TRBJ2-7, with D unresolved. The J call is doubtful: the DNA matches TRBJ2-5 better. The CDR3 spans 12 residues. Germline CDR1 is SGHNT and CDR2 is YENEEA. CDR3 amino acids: CASSRDMKTQYF. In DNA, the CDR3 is TGTGCCAGCAGCCGAGATATGAAGACCCAGTACTTC.